The clone carrying this T cell receptor beta chain occurred a few times. What it binds is unknown. The data belong to a study of CD8 T cells in ankylosing spondylitis. Whole-study results and caveats: Significant enrichment of disease-linked clones was reportedly seen in matched ankylosing spondylitis synovial fluid. What appeared characteristic of ankylosing spondylitis blood was a TCR beta motif of eight or nine highly homologous variants. Previously reported in reactive arthritis synovial fluid and blood were some of the motif variants. Disease-linked clones, CD8+, were relatively rare in peripheral blood.

The authors made TCR beta libraries by quantitative 5'-RACE with molecular barcodes. MiXCR, run by TCRdb on the 5' RACE reads, gives a single entry per CDR3 protein. This repertoire shows around 770,000 distinct CDR3 sequences, 10% to 15% found once; its top ten account for under 0.6%. The V gene's germline CDR1 is DFQATT and CDR2 SNEGSKA (reference sequence). The ends were cut back, 1 base at V and 0 bases at J, with 12 bases in the middle. The CDR3 is 16 amino acids. The sample taken for sequencing was blood, either unsorted or a sorted T cell fraction (not recorded which). The TCR sequence derives from a male donor with ankylosing spondylitis. This rearrangement joins TRBV20-1 to TRBJ2-2; D unclear. CDR3 sequence (DNA): TGCAGTGCTAGAGCCGGACGGTTTACGAACACCGGGGAGCTGTTTTTT. Its translation is CSARAGRFTNTGELFF.